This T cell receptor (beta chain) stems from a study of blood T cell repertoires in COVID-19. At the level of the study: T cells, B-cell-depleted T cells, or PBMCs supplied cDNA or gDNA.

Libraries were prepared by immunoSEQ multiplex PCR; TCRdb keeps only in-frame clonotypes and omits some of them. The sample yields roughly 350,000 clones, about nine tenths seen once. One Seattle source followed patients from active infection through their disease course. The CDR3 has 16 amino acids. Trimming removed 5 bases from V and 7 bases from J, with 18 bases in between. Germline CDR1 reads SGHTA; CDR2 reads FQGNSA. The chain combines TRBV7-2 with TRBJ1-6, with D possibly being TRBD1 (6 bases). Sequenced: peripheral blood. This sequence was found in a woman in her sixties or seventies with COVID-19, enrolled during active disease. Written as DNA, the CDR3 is TGTGCCAGCAGCCTCCAGGGGTTTGTAGTAAATTCACCCCTCCACTTT. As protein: CASSLQGFVVNSPLHF.